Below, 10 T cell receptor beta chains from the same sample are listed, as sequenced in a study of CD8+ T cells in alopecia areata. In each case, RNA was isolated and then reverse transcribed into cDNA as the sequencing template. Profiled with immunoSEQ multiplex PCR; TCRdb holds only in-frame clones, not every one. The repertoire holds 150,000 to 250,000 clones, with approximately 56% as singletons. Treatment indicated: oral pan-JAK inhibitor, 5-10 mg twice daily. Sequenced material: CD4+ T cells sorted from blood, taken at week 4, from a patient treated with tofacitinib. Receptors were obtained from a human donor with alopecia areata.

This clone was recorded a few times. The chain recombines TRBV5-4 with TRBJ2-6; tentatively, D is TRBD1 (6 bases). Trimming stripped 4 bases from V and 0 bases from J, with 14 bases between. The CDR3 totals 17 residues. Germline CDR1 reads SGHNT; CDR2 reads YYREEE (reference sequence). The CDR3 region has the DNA TGTGCCAGCAGCACTGGACAGACCTCCTCTGGGGCCAACGTCCTGACTTTC. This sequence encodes CASSTGQTSSGANVLTF. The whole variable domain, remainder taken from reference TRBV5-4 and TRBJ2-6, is ETGVTQSPTHLIKTRGQQVTLRCSSQSGHNTVSWYQQALGQGPQFIFQYYREEENGRGNFPPRFSGLQFPNYSSELNVNALELDDSALYLCASSTGQTSSGANVLTFGAGSRLTVL.

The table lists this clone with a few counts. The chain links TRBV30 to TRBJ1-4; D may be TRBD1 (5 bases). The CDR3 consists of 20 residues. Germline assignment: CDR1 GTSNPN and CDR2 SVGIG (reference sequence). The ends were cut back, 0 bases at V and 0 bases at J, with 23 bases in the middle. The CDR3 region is CAWSVRAPLRGIATNEKLFF. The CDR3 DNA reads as TGTGCCTGGAGTGTCCGAGCGCCATTAAGGGGTATCGCAACTAATGAAAAACTGTTTTTT.

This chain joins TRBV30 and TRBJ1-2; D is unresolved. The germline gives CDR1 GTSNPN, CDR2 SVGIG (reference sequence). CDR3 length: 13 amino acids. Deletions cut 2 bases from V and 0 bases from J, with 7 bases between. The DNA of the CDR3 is TGTGCCTGGAGTCCGGGAGCTAACTATGGCTACACCTTC. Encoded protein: CAWSPGANYGYTF.

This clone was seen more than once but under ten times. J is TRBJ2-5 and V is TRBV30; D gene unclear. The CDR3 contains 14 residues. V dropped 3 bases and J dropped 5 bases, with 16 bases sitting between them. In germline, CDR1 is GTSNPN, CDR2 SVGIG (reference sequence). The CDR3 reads CAWSQAAFGETQYF. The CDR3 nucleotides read TGTGCCTGGAGCCAGGCGGCCTTCGGGGAGACCCAGTACTTC.

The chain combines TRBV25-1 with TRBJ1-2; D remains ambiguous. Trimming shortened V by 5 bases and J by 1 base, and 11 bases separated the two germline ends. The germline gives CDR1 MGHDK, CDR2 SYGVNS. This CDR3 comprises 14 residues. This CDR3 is CASSPLGVNYGYTF. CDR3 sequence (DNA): TGTGCCAGCAGTCCGCTTGGGGTTAACTATGGCTACACCTTC.

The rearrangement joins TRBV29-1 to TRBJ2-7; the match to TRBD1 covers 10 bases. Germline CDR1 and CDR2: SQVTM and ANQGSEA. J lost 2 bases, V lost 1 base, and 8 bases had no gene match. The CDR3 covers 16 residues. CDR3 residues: CSVEGLRDRGPYEQYF. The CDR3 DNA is TGCAGCGTTGAAGGGCTGAGGGACAGGGGACCCTACGAGCAGTACTTC.

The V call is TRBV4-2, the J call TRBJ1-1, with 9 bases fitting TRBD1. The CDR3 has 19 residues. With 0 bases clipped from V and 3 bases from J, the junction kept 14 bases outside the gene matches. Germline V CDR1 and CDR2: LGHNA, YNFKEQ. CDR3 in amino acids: CASSQDPGQGNYRYTEAFF. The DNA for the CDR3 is TGTGCCAGCAGCCAAGATCCGGGACAGGGTAATTACCGGTACACTGAAGCTTTCTTT.

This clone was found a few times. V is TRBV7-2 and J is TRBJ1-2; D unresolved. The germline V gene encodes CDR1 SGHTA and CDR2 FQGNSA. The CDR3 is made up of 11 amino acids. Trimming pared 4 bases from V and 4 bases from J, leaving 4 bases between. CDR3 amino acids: CASSSPYGYTF. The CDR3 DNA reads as TGTGCCAGCAGCTCCCCCTATGGCTACACCTTC.

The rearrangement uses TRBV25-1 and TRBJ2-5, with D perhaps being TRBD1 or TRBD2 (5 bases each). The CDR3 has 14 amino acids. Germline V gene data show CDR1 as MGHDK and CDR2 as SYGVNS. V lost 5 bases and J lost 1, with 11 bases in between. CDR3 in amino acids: CASSKPGTQETQYF. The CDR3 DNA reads TGTGCCAGCAGTAAGCCAGGGACCCAAGAGACCCAGTACTTC.

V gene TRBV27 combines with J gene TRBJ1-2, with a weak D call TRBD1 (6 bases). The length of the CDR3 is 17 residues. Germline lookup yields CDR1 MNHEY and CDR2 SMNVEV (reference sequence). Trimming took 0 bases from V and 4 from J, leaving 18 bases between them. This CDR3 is CASSLSSQGSRRYGYTF. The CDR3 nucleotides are TGTGCCAGCAGTTTATCGTCCCAGGGGAGTCGGCGCTATGGCTACACCTTC.